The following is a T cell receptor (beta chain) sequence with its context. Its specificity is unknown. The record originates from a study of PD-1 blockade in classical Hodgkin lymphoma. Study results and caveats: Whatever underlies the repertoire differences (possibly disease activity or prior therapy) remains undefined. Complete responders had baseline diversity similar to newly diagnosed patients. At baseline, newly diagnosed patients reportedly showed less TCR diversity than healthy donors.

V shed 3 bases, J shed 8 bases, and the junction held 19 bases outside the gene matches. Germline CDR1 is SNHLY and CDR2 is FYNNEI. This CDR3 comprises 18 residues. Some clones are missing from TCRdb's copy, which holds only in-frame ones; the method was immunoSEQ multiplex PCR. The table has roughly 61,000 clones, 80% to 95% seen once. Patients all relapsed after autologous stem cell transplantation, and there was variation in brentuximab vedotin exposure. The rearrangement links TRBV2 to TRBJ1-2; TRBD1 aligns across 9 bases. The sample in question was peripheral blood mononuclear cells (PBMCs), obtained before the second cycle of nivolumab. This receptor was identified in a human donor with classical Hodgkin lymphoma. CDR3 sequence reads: CASSEGGDRVNYGIGYTF. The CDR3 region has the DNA TGTGCCAGCAGTGAGGGGGGGGACAGGGTAAACTATGGCATCGGCTACACCTTC.